The sequence of this T cell receptor beta chain was determined in a study of T cell repertoires in cytomegalovirus infection. Study at large: Public TCR beta signatures marked donors with CMV infection and the matching HLA.

MiXCR, run by TCRdb on the reads, gives a single entry per CDR3 protein. The sample has some 110,000 distinct CDR3 sequences, about 9.5% seen once. Only a few counts were recorded for this clonotype. What it binds is not known. V gave up 5 bases and J gave up 1 base, with 6 bases separating them. There are 12 residues in the CDR3. In germline, CDR1 is SQVTM, CDR2 ANQGSEA. The J gene is TRBJ1-3, the V gene TRBV29-1; no firm D call. The sequence was collected from a human donor in good health (CMV status not recorded). Some clones in this sample may be carry-over from other donors' samples. Specimen: PBMCs, sequenced either directly or after in vitro stimulation (not recorded which). CDR3 protein: CSVRRSGNTIYF. The CDR3 DNA follows: TGCAGCGTTCGGCGTTCTGGAAACACCATATATTTT.